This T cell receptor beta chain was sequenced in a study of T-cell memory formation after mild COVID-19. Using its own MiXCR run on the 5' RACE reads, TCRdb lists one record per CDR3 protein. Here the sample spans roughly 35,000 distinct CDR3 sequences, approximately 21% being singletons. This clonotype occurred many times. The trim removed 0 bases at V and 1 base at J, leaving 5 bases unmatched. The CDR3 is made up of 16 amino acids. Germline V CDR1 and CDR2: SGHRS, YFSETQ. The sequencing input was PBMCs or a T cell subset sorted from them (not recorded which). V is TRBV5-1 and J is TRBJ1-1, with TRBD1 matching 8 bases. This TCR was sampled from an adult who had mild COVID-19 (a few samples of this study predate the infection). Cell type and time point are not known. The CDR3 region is CASSLAWTGQNTEAFF. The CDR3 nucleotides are TGCGCCAGCAGCTTGGCTTGGACAGGGCAGAACACTGAAGCTTTCTTT. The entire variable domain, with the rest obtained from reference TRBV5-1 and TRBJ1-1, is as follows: KAGVTQTPRYLIKTRGQQVTLSCSPISGHRSVSWYQQTPGQGLQFLFEYFSETQRNKGNFPGRFSGRQFSNSRSEMNVSTLELGDSALYLCASSLAWTGQNTEAFFGQGTRLTVV.